This T cell receptor beta chain was captured by sequencing in a study of shared clonotypes between healthy human individuals. Overall study: Two women and a few men aged 18 to 49 served as donors.

Profiling relied on immunoSEQ multiplex PCR, and the TCRdb table lists in-frame clones only, not all of them. This sample has around 2.1 million clones, with 90% to 95% found just once. Concerning this clone: Its target is unknown.

Study results and limitations: Among the subsets, naive ones generally showed larger estimated richness than memory ones.

The CDR3 extends over 14 amino acids. Naive CD8 populations comprised CD45RO-negative cells positively selected for CCR7, excluding terminally differentiated effector memory CD45RA+ cells. J is TRBJ1-5 and V is TRBV21-1. TRBV21-1 is annotated as a pseudogene. This clonotype originated in a man aged 18 to 30 in good health. Some clones in this sample may be carry-over from other donors' samples. What was sequenced was naive CD8+ T cells from PBMCs. The CDR3: CASDGGGPNQPQHF. The CDR3 coding sequence is TGTGCCAGCGACGGGGGGGGACCGAATCAGCCCCAGCATTTT.